Described below is a single T cell receptor (beta chain) sequence and its context. Antigen: not known. These data belong to a study of cytomegalovirus exposure and HLA in healthy donors. Study details: Of the donors genotyped, approximately 430 in all, 81% fell in the Caucasian-associated ancestry cluster.

PCR used 60 Vbeta primers and 13 Jbeta primers. This table comes from immunoSEQ multiplex PCR, and its TCRdb copy is limited to in-frame clones, with some not included. Of some 190,000 clones listed, roughly 77% were seen once; the top ten hold over 2%. Whole-study results and caveats: Later work found most CMV-associated TCR beta chains apparently HLA-restricted. Later analysis identified 16,951 TCR beta sequences associated with HLA alleles, using a false discovery rate threshold of 0.05.

Looked up from germline, CDR1 is KGHSH and CDR2 is LQKENI. This CDR3 spans 16 amino acids. The V and J ends lost 3 bases and 0 bases, in that order; junction bases with no gene match: 5. Sequencing input: PBMCs. The chain couples TRBV18 to TRBJ1-1, with 9 bases lining up with TRBD1. The sequence came from a woman between 25 and 40 years old in good health and CMV-seropositive. CDR3 residues: CASSPDRGFMNTEAFF. The DNA for the CDR3 is TGTGCCAGCTCACCGGACAGGGGTTTTATGAACACTGAAGCTTTCTTT.